This T cell receptor beta chain was captured in a study of hypomethylating agent response in myelodysplastic syndrome (dated by TCRdb to the early 2020s). Background on the whole study: Patients were treated with the hypomethylating agents azacitidine (about 70% of the 11) or decitabine (3 of 11). Of the myelodysplastic syndrome patients in the cohort, several were male and 2 were female. A mean patient age of around 70 +/- 6 years was recorded, and a diploid cytogenetic profile was observed most commonly. TET2 mutation was identified most frequently, being present in about 50% of the 11 patients. Six or seven patients responded with complete response or hematologic improvement, and about five patients were non-responders. Response was defined as complete response or hematologic improvement, and patients who met neither criterion were classified as non-responders.

Overall study outcomes, separate from this receptor: Only 11 patients were analyzed, making the cohort small. Possible recognition of novel MDS antigens by the shared GLIPH2 clusters was not confirmed, and experimental validation of that possible recognition is needed. Novel clonotypes were found to emerge more often in responders, whereas more contracted clonotypes were observed in non-responders after treatment. Healthy control donors were not age-matched to MDS patients, which could have impacted the MDS versus healthy comparison. Richness, rarefaction diversity and clonality did not change significantly after hypomethylating agent treatment, across all patients or within response groups.

Libraries were prepared through the immunoSEQ multiplex PCR assay. Sequencing was run at survey resolution with two replicates of roughly 200 ng each, for a total of about 400 ng of DNA per sample. Using multiplex PCR primers aimed at V and J genes, the hsTCRB kit picked up rearranged TCRB sequences in genomic DNA. The CDR3 region was amplified in a first PCR of 31 cycles using the QIAGEN Multiplex PCR Kit. A second PCR of seven to eight cycles attached sample barcodes and Illumina adapters to each replicate. Pooled libraries were quantified with a QuantStudio 6 and the KAPA library quantification kit. About 15 pM of pooled libraries was sequenced on an Illumina MiSeq using 156-cycle single-end reads plus a 15-cycle index read. On the authors' methods: VDJdb annotation flagged 1.7% of around 160,000 unique clonotypes as previously reported viral-epitope-specific. The immunoSEQ Data Assistant and immunoSEQ Analyzer converted raw reads into normalized, annotated TCRB repertoires. Clonotypes were analyzed with BioAnalyzer and version 0.6.5 of the immunarch R package. Every repertoire was downsampled to the clone count of the smallest repertoire before richness was estimated. Fisher's exact tests classified clonotypes as expanded, contracted or novel, with novel meaning zero frequency before treatment. Significantly changed CDR3 beta sequences were clustered with GLIPH2 using simulation_depth=1000 and kmer_min_depth=3, and CDR3s shorter than five residues were excluded. In TCRdb, the immuneACCESS table is reduced to in-frame sequences with V and J assigned. These tables do not hold every clone; where another copy was compared, an unresolved V gene accounts for under half, and the others remain unexplained. V and J calls and clone size are given by that table; D and trimming were obtained from the DNA. This sample comprises over 4,000 clones, about 80% of them detected only once. The ten top clones hold 16% of the sample.

The CDR3 covers 14 residues, taking in both the cysteine and the phenylalanine. The read is trimmed to its CDR3 DNA, 42 bases read in frame from base 1. CDR1 and CDR2 are read off the germline V gene as SGHRS and YFSETQ. V is shortened by 0 bases, J by 4 bases, and the region joining them spans 10 bases. T-cell subsets were not sorted, and bulk bone marrow was analyzed instead. Bone marrow from about a dozen myelodysplastic syndrome patients, collected before and after hypomethylating agent therapy, underwent immunosequencing of the TCR beta CDR3 regions. Each patient contributed a baseline bone marrow plus two to three bone marrows at different post-treatment timepoints for longitudinal repertoire tracking. Genomic DNA was extracted from whole bone marrow, and quality was checked by TapeStation, NanoDrop OneC and PicoGreen assays. Comment on this clone: No cognate antigen has been identified for it. Base-call qualities are not available, and no considerably larger clone is one nucleotide away.

The sequence links TRBV5-1 to TRBJ2-5; confidence is insufficient to name the D gene. The sequencing here drew on bone marrow, taken before or after starting hypomethylating agent treatment for myelodysplastic syndrome (not recorded which). This receptor was taken from a human donor with myelodysplastic syndrome. The nucleotide sequence is TGCGCCAGCAGCTTGGGACCGTCCATAGAGACCCAGTACTTC. The translation is CASSLGPSIETQYF.